Below are 10 T cell receptor beta chains sequenced from a single sample in a study of T-cell memory formation after mild COVID-19. Each CDR3 protein is one row after TCRdb ran MiXCR on the 5' RACE reads. The table shows about 200,000 distinct CDR3 sequences, with about 17% occurring only once. The material sequenced was PBMCs or a T cell subset sorted from them (not recorded which). The receptors derive from an adult woman who had mild COVID-19 (a few samples of this study predate the infection). Cell type and time point are not known.

This clonotype turned up a few times. The chain employs TRBV24-1 and TRBJ2-2; TRBD2 might be the D (6 bases). This CDR3 is 15 amino acids long. Trimming stripped 7 bases from V and 1 base from J, with 12 bases between. Looked up from germline, CDR1 is KGHDR and CDR2 is SFDVKD. DNA for the CDR3: TGTGCCACCAGGGAAAAGGGAGGGAACACCGGGGAGCTGTTTTTT. This codes for CATREKGGNTGELFF.

This clonotype was observed a handful of times. This chain uses TRBV12-3 or TRBV12-4 with TRBJ1-2, with 8 positions matching TRBD1. The CDR3 loop spans 14 amino acids. Trimming cost V 3 bases and J 6 bases; bases outside gene matches: 6. The CDR3 nucleotides are TGTGCCAGCAGTTTTGGGACAGGTGGGGATGGCTACACCTTC. Translated, it gives CASSFGTGGDGYTF.

The chain couples TRBV7-9 to TRBJ2-5; 8 bases are a match to TRBD2. This CDR3 comprises 16 residues. Germline V gives CDR1 SEHNR, CDR2 FQNEAQ (reference sequence). V dropped 4 bases and J dropped 1; count of bases not matched to a gene: 8. The CDR3 sequence is CASSYHSGNVQETQYF. The CDR3 DNA follows: TGTGCCAGCAGCTACCATAGCGGGAACGTCCAAGAGACCCAGTACTTC.

The rearrangement uses TRBV4-1 and TRBJ2-5, with a tentative D call TRBD2 (7 bases). The V gene's germline CDR1 is MGHRA and CDR2 YSYEKL. Trimming cost V 4 bases and J 10 bases, with 19 bases left between them. The CDR3 totals 14 residues. CDR3 sequence: CASSPYAGARFQYF. The CDR3 DNA follows: TGCGCCAGCAGCCCTTACGCGGGGGCGCGTTTCCAGTACTTC.

V gene TRBV3-1 combines with J gene TRBJ2-1; the match to TRBD1 covers 7 bases. V lost 1 base and J lost 15; bases outside the gene matches: 9. Germline V gene data show CDR1 as LGHDT and CDR2 as YNNKEL (reference sequence). The CDR3 consists of 13 residues. CDR3 loop: CASSQANRGQRFF. In DNA, the CDR3 is TGTGCCAGCAGCCAAGCCAACAGGGGCCAACGGTTCTTC.

This clonotype was seen a few times. CDR3 DNA sequence: TGTGCCAGCAGTTCCTCGAGGGCCGTGGGTGGCTACACCTTC. Translating gives CASSSSRAVGGYTF. This chain links TRBV6-6 with TRBJ1-2; D ambiguous. The CDR3 is 14 residues long. Germline CDR1 MNHNY, CDR2 SVGAGI (reference sequence). Trimming took 4 bases from V and 7 from J, leaving 16 bases between them.

The gene calls are TRBV7-8 and TRBJ2-1, with D possibly being TRBD2 (5 bases). This CDR3 contains 15 residues. Germline CDR1 SGHVS, CDR2 FQNEAQ. V lost 7 bases to trimming and J lost 5 bases, with 18 bases between them. The CDR3 region has the DNA TGTGCCAGCATCGAAAGACGGACTTCTAACAATGAGCAGTTCTTC. It is translated as CASIERRTSNNEQFF.

This clonotype was seen more than once but under ten times. The chain has TRBV12-3 or TRBV12-4 and TRBJ1-6; 8 nucleotides match TRBD1. V was pared by 6 bases and J by 7 bases, with 5 bases of the junction left unmatched. The CDR3 contains 14 residues. The CDR3 DNA is TGTGCCAGCAGCTCTCGACAGGGGAATTCACCCCTCCACTTT. Residues: CASSSRQGNSPLHF.

This clonotype occurred many times. V gene TRBV7-8 combines with J gene TRBJ1-2; a weak D match, TRBD1 (5 bases). The length of the CDR3 is 13 residues. V was shortened by 5 bases and J by 4 bases, with 11 bases between the two germline ends. Germline V CDR1 and CDR2: SGHVS, FQNEAQ. Written as DNA, the CDR3 is TGTGCCAGCAGCCCCCGGGGCAGCTATGGCTACACCTTC. This translates into CASSPRGSYGYTF. The entire variable domain, with the rest obtained from reference TRBV7-8 and TRBJ1-2, is as follows: GAGVSQSPRYKVAKRGQDVALRCDPISGHVSLFWYQQALGQGPEFLTYFQNEAQLDKSGLPSDRFFAERPEGSVSTLKIQRTQQEDSAVYLCASSPRGSYGYTFGSGTRLTVV.

This clonotype has just a few counts. This sequence joins TRBV4-3 and TRBJ1-1, with 7 bases identical to TRBD1. The V gene's germline CDR1 is LGHNA and CDR2 YSLEER. J gave up 0 bases and V 5 bases, and 6 bases lay outside the gene matches. The CDR3 is made up of 15 amino acids. DNA of the CDR3: TGCGCCAGCAGCACGTGGGGACAGTTGAACACTGAAGCTTTCTTT. Translation: CASSTWGQLNTEAFF.